This TCR beta chain was profiled in a study of CD8+ T cells in alopecia areata. Study information: Tofacitinib treatment spanned 6 to 18 months, with 6 months off drug afterward. Overall study findings and caveats: A great number of expanded lesional clones endured in scalp and blood during tofacitinib.

The CDR3 runs 14 residues. The V and J ends lost 2 bases and 3 bases respectively, with 9 bases between them. Germline V gives CDR1 SGHDT, CDR2 YYEEEE. This sample's treatment: oral pan-JAK inhibitor, 5-10 mg twice daily. Researchers gathered lesional scalp punch biopsies and peripheral blood from patients with alopecia areata. Both CD4+ and CD8+ T cells were separated by sorting PBMCs. It was cDNA, reverse transcribed from extracted RNA, that served as the sequencing template. Clones were sequenced by immunoSEQ multiplex PCR, and TCRdb holds only the in-frame ones, with some missing. The profile shows 150,000 to 200,000 clones, around three fifths of them singletons. A note on this clone: Its antigen is unknown.

The clonotype was recovered from a human donor with alopecia areata. The specimen was CD4+ T cells sorted from blood, collected at week 24, from a patient treated with tofacitinib. V is TRBV5-6 and J is TRBJ1-5; D unclear. This chain's CDR3 is CASSFSSLNQPQHF. In DNA form, the CDR3 reads TGTGCCAGCAGCTTCTCAAGCCTCAATCAGCCCCAGCATTTT.